This TCR beta chain was sequenced in a study of TIL therapy for anti-PD-1-resistant metastatic lung cancer. Study in general: Most patients had lung adenocarcinoma; a few tumors were EGFR-mutant, two ALK-rearranged; half smoked currently or formerly. Broader study findings: Many TIL product clones were absent from baseline tumor, suggesting clonal contraction.

Time point described: pre-treatment sample, taken before nivolumab and TIL therapy. Tumor tissue came from excised metastases, mostly pleural nodules or supraclavicular lymph nodes. Adults with stage 4 NSCLC were enrolled in a phase I trial. The libraries were made with immunoSEQ v3. Each library reached 1.5 million to 2.5 million read pairs, or about 5-6.5 million at deep level. Here immunoSEQ multiplex PCR was the method, and the copy in TCRdb shows in-frame clones only, minus some. In the table there are about 7,000 clones, about 61% of which are singletons. Note on this clone: Its antigen is currently unknown.

This CDR3 spans 13 amino acids. CDR1 and CDR2 from the germline V gene are SEHNR and FQNEAQ (reference sequence). The ends were cut back, 5 bases at V and 5 bases at J, with 13 bases in the middle. The sequence derives from a person aged 25 to 80 with non-small cell lung cancer. The chain has TRBV7-9 and TRBJ2-7; D is undetermined. Here the sequenced sample was tumor tissue, taken at baseline. CDR3 sequence reads: CASSPDGRNEQYF. CDR3 DNA sequence: TGTGCCAGCAGCCCGGACGGTCGAAACGAGCAGTACTTC.